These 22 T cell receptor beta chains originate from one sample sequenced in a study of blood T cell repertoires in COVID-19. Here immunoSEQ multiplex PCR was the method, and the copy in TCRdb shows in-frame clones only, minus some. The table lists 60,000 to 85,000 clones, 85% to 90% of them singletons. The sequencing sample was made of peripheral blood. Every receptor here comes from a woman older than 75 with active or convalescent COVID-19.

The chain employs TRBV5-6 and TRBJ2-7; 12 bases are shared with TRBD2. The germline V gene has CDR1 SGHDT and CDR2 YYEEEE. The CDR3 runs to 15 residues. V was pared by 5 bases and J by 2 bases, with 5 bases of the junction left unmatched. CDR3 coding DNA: TGTGCCAGCAGTTCTAGGACTAGCGGGACCTACGAGCAGTACTTC. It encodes CASSSRTSGTYEQYF.

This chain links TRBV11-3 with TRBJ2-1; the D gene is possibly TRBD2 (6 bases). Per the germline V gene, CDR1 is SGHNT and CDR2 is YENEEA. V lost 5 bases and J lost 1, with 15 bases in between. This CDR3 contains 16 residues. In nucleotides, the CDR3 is TGTGCCAGCAGCACTGTATTTGGGGGGTCCTACAATGAGCAGTTCTTC. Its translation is CASSTVFGGSYNEQFF.

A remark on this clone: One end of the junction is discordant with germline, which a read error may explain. The CDR3 DNA sequence: TGTGCTAGCAGCTTAGTGCCTAGCGGGAGGCTCAATGAGCAGTTCTTC. Protein sequence: CASSLVPSGRLNEQFF. The V gene is TRBV7-7, the J gene TRBJ2-1; 11 bases are a match to TRBD2. The germline CDR1 and CDR2 sequences are SSHAT and FNYEAQ (reference sequence). The CDR3 has 16 residues.

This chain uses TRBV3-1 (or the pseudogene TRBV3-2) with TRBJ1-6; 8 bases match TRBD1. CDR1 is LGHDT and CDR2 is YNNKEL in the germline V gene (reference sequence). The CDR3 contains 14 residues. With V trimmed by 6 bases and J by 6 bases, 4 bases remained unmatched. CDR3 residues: CASRRTGGNSPLHF. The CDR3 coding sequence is TGTGCCAGCAGGCGTACAGGGGGTAATTCACCCCTCCACTTT.

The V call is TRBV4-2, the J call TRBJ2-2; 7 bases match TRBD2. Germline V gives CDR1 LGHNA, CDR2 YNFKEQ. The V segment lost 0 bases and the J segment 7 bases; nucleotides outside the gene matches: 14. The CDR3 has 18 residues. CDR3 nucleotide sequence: TGTGCCAGCAGCCAAGATATGGGAGCGGGAAAAACGGGCGGGGAGCTGTTTTTT. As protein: CASSQDMGAGKTGGELFF.

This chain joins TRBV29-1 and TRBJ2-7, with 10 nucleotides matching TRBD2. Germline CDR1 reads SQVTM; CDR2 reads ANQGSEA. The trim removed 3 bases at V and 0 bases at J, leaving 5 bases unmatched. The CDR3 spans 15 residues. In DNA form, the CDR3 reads TGCAGCGTTGAGGGGACTAGCGCTAGCTCCTACGAGCAGTACTTC. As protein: CSVEGTSASSYEQYF.

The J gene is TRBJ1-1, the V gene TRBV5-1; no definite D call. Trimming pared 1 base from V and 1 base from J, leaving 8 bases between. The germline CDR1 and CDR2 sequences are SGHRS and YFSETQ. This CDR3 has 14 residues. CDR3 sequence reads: CASSLSARNTEAFF. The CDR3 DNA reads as TGCGCCAGCAGCTTGTCCGCGAGGAACACTGAAGCTTTCTTT.

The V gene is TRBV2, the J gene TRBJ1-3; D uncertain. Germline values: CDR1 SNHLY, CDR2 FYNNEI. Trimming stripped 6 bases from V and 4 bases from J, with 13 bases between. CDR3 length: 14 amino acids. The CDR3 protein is CASSVVSLGNTIYF. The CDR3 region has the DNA TGTGCCAGCAGCGTTGTGAGTTTAGGAAACACCATATATTTT.

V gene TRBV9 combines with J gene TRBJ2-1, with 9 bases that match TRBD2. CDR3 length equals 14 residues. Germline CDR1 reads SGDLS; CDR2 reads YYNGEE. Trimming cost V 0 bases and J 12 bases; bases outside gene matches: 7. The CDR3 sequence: CASSVESSGAPQFF. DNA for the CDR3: TGTGCCAGCAGCGTAGAGTCTAGCGGGGCCCCGCAGTTCTTC.

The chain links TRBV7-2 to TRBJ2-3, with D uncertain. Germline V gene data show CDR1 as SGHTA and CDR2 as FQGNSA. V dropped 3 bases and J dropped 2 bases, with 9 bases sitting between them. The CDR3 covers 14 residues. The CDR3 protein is CASSLSLYTDTQYF. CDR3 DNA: TGTGCCAGCAGCTTGAGCCTTTACACAGATACGCAGTATTTT.

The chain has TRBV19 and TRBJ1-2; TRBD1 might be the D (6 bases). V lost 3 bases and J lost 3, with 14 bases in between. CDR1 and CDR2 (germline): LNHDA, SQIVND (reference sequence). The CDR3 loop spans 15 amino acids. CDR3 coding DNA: TGTGCCAGTAGTATTGATGAGGGGGGGGACTATGGCTACACCTTC. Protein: CASSIDEGGDYGYTF.

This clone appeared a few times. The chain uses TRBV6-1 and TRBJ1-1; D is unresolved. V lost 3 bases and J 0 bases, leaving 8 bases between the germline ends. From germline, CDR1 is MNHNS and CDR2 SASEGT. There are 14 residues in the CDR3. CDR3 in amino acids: CASSDETLNTEAFF. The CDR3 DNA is TGTGCCAGCAGTGATGAGACACTGAACACTGAAGCTTTCTTT.

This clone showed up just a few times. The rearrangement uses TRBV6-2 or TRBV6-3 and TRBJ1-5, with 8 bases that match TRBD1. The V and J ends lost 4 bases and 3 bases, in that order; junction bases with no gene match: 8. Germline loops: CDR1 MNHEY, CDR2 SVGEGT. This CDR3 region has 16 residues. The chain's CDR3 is CASSFRDRYANQPQHF. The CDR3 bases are TGTGCCAGCAGTTTCCGGGACAGGTACGCCAATCAGCCCCAGCATTTT.

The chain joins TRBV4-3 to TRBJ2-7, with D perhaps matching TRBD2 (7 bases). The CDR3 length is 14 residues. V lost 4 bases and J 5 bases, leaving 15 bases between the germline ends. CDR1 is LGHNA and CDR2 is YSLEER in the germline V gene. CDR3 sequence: CASSRGRGLHEQYF. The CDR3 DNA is TGCGCCAGCAGCCGGGGGCGGGGGCTCCACGAGCAGTACTTC.

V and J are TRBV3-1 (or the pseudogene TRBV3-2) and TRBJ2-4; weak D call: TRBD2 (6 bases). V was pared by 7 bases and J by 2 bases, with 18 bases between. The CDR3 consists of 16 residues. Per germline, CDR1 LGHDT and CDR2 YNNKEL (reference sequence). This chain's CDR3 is CASTLPGDITKNIQYF. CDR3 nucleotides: TGTGCCAGCACCCTGCCGGGGGATATCACCAAAAACATTCAGTACTTC.

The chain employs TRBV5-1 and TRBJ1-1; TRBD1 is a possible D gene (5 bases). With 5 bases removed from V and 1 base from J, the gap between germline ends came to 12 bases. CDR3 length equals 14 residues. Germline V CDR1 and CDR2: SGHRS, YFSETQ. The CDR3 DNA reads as TGCGCCAGCAGGGTTCTCCAGGGGAACACTGAAGCTTTCTTT. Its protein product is CASRVLQGNTEAFF.

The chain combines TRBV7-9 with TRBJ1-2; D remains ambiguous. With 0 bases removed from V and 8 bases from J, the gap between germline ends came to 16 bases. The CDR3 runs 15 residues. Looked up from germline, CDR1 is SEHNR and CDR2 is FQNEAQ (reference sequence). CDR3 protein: CASSLALSADGGYTF. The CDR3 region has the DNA TGTGCCAGCAGCTTAGCGTTATCAGCCGACGGGGGCTACACCTTC.

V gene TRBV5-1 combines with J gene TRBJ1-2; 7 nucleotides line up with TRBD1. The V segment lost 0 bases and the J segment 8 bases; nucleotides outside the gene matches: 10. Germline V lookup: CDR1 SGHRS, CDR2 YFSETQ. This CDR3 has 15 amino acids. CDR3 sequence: CASSLDADRVGGYTF. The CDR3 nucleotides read TGCGCCAGCAGCTTGGATGCCGACAGGGTTGGCGGCTACACCTTC.

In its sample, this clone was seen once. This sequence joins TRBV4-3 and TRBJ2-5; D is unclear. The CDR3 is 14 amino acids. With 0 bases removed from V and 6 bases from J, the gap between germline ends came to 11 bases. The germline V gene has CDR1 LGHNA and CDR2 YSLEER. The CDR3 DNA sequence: TGCGCCAGCAGCCAAGACCTAGGTTTGAAGACCCAGTACTTC. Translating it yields CASSQDLGLKTQYF.

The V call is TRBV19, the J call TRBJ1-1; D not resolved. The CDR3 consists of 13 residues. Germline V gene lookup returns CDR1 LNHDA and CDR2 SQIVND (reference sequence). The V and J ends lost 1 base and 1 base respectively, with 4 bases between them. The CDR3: CASSIVANTEAFF. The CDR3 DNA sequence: TGTGCCAGTAGTATAGTGGCGAACACTGAAGCTTTCTTT. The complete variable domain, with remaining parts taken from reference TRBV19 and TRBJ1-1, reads DGGITQSPKYLFRKEGQNVTLSCEQNLNHDAMYWYRQDPGQGLRLIYYSQIVNDFQKGDIAEGYSVSREKKESFPLTVTSAQKNPTAFYLCASSIVANTEAFFGQGTRLTVV.

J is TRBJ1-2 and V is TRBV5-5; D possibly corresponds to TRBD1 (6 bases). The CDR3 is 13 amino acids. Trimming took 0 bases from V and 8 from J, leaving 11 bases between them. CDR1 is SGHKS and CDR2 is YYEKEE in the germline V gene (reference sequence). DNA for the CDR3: TGTGCCAGCAGCTTGGGGGCAGGGGACGGCTACACCTTC. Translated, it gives CASSLGAGDGYTF.

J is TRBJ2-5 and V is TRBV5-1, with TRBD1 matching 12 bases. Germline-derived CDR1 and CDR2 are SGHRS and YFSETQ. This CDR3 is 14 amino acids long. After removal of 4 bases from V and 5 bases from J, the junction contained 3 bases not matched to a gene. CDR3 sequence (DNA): TGCGCCAGCAGCAGAGGGACAGGGGGCGAGACCCAGTACTTC. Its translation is CASSRGTGGETQYF.